The clone carrying this T cell receptor beta chain is a singleton in its sample. The antigen is unknown. One end of the junction is discordant with germline, which a read error may explain. This sample was included in a study of molecular identifiers for immune sequencing clone quantification. This CDR3 comprises 15 residues. CDR1 is SGHDT, CDR2 YYEEEE, per germline. Study observations and caveats: Clones that had above 20 RNA copies took up over 99% of effector molecules but under 1% in naive cells.

Based on a CD8+CD4-CCR7+CD45RA+ profile, naive CD8 T cells were sorted. The use of previously described methods and listed TCR primers produced the bulk TCR libraries. TCRdb independently ran MiXCR on the PCR reads; one entry per CDR3 protein. The profile shows some 590,000 distinct CDR3 sequences, 25% of them singletons. This sequence joins TRBV5-6 and TRBJ2-7, with D possibly being TRBD2 (6 bases). Sequencing was done on a sample of naive CD8+ T cells from blood, with Jurkat cell RNA spiked in. Subset defined: FACS-sorted CD8+CD4-CCR7+CD45RA+ naive T cells. This TCR came from a human donor in good health. Some libraries in this study had Jurkat cell RNA spiked in. The CDR3 region has the DNA TGTGCCAGCAGCTTAGGACCGGGAGAATCTTACGGGCAGTACTTC. Its translation: CASSLGPGESYGQYF.